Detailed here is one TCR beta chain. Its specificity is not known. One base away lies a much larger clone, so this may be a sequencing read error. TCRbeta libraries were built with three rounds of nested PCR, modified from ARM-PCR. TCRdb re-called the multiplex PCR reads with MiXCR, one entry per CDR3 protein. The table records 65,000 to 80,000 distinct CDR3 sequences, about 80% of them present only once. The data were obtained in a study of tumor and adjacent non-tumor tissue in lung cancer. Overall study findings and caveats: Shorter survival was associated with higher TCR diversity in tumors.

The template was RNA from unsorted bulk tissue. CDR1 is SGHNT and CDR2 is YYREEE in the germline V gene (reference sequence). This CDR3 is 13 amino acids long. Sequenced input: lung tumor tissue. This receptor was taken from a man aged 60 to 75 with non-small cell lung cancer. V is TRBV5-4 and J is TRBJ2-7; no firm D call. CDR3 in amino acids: CVSSLDSHGEQYF. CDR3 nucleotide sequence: TGTGTCAGCAGCTTGGATAGCCACGGCGAGCAGTACTTC.